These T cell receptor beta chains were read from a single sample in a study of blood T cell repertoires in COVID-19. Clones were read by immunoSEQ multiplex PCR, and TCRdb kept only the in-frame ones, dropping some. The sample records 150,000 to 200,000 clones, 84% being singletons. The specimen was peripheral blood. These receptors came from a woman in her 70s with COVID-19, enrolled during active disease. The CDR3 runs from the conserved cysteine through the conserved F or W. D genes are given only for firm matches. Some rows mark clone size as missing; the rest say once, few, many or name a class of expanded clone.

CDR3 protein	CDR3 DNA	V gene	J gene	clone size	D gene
CASSQGLAGAKNIQYF	TGTGCCAGCAGCCAAGGACTAGCGGGGGCCAAAAACATTCAGTACTTC	TRBV3-1/TRBV3-2	TRBJ2-4	-	TRBD2
CASRQGAGDSPLHF	TGCGCCAGCAGGCAGGGGGCGGGGGATTCACCCCTCCACTTT	TRBV5-1	TRBJ1-6	once	TRBD1
CASSPPGQGFSEQYF	TGTGCCAGCTCACCACCGGGACAGGGATTTAGCGAGCAGTACTTC	TRBV18	TRBJ2-7	-	TRBD1
CASSLEQGRGYTF	TGTGCCAGCAGCTTGGAACAGGGTCGTGGCTACACCTTC	TRBV5-4	TRBJ1-2	-	-
CASSSRGTDTQYF	TGTGCCAGCAGTTCCAGGGGCACAGATACGCAGTATTTT	TRBV27	TRBJ2-3	-	-
CASSFSGEDQPQHF	TGTGCCAGTAGTTTCAGTGGCGAGGATCAGCCCCAGCATTTT	TRBV19	TRBJ1-5	-	-
CASSLAGIAEYQETQYF	TGCGCCAGCAGCTTGGCCGGTATAGCGGAGTACCAAGAGACCCAGTACTTC	TRBV5-1	TRBJ2-5	-	-
CAWSVQSPPRGYTF	TGTGCCTGGAGTGTTCAATCCCCCCCTAGGGGCTACACCTTC	TRBV30	TRBJ1-2	-	-
CASSHGGGVGEKLFF	TGTGCCAGCAGCCACGGGGGGGGCGTAGGTGAAAAACTGTTTTTT	TRBV3-1/TRBV3-2	TRBJ1-4	-	-
CASKPLVSFFEQYF	TGTGCCAGCAAGCCACTAGTGAGTTTTTTCGAGCAGTACTTC	TRBV27	TRBJ2-7	-	-
CASRYGQGDYGYTF	TGTGCCAGCAGGTACGGACAGGGGGACTATGGCTACACCTTC	TRBV7-2	TRBJ1-2	-	TRBD1
CASSLISGANVLTF	TGTGCCAGCAGTCTTATCTCTGGGGCCAACGTCCTGACTTTC	TRBV27	TRBJ2-6	few	-
CASSQDFAGGNQPQHF	TGTGCCAGCAGCCAAGATTTTGCAGGGGGCAATCAGCCCCAGCATTTT	TRBV3-1/TRBV3-2	TRBJ1-5	-	-
CASSKVPGPQHF	TGTGCCAGTAGTAAGGTACCGGGGCCCCAGCATTTT	TRBV19	TRBJ1-5	-	-
CASSEARSYNSPLHF	TGCGCCAGCAGTGAGGCTCGGAGTTATAATTCACCCCTCCACTTT	TRBV10-2	TRBJ1-6	-	-
CASKGTNWEGRTEAFF	TGTGCCAGCAAGGGGACAAATTGGGAAGGTAGAACTGAAGCTTTCTTT	TRBV28	TRBJ1-1	-	-
CASSPGSQGTQPQHF	TGTGCCAGCTCACCCGGGTCTCAGGGAACTCAGCCCCAGCATTTT	TRBV18	TRBJ1-5	-	-
CASSTLQDNYGYTF	TGTGCCAGCAGTACCCTACAGGATAACTATGGCTACACCTTC	TRBV2	TRBJ1-2	-	-
CASSRTAQETQYF	TGTGCCAGCAGCCGGACAGCCCAAGAGACCCAGTACTTC	TRBV5-6	TRBJ2-5	-	-
CSVGQGYTEAFF	TGCAGCGTGGGACAGGGGTACACTGAAGCTTTCTTT	TRBV29-1	TRBJ1-1	-	TRBD1
CASSFMGQVIEQFF	TGTGCCAGCAGTTTTATGGGACAGGTCATTGAGCAGTTCTTC	TRBV28	TRBJ2-1	-	TRBD1
CASSVNNNPRKLFF	TGTGCCAGCAGTGTAAACAATAACCCACGAAAACTGTTTTTT	TRBV2	TRBJ1-4	-	-
CASRTTGGRGYTF	TGTGCCAGCAGAACAACAGGGGGCCGGGGCTACACCTTC	TRBV3-1/TRBV3-2	TRBJ1-2	few	TRBD1
CASSPSGDLRPYDEQFF	TGTGCCAGCAGCCCGAGCGGCGACCTAAGACCTTACGATGAGCAGTTCTTC	TRBV7-2	TRBJ2-1	-	-